A single T cell receptor beta chain is shown here with its context. The data belong to a study of blood T cell repertoires in COVID-19. Trimming stripped 4 bases from V and 1 base from J, with 8 bases between. The CDR3 has 14 amino acids. Germline V lookup: CDR1 SGHTA, CDR2 FQGTGA. In the source study's methods: Estimation of nucleated cell counts was performed using reference gene primer amplification. Clones were sequenced by immunoSEQ multiplex PCR, and TCRdb holds only the in-frame ones, with some missing. That table gives V, J and clone size, and the DNA gave D and trimming. In the table there are over 45,000 clones, 82% of which are singletons.

This chain connects TRBV7-3 to TRBJ2-1; no clear D gene. The receptor was isolated from an elderly woman with acute or convalescent COVID-19. Sequenced: peripheral blood. The CDR3 DNA follows: TGTGCCAGCAGCTACGGCGGATCCTACAATGAGCAGTTCTTC. This encodes CASSYGGSYNEQFF.